The rows below give T cell receptor beta chains drawn from one sample of a study of early T cells in non-severe SARS-CoV-2 infection. TCRdb ran MiXCR on the 5' RACE reads and lists one entry per CDR3 protein. The sample includes fewer than 90,000 distinct CDR3 sequences, 14% seen only once; the top ten take roughly 9.7%. The sample consisted of whole blood. The receptors stem from an adult who was a healthcare worker with PCR-confirmed SARS-CoV-2 infection or an uninfected control (not recorded which). Both conserved end residues are part of each CDR3. The order of the fields is V gene, D gene, clone size, CDR3 protein. D genes are given only for firm matches. The listing skips clone size in some rows; elsewhere it reads once, few, many or a size class.

v_call: TRBV7-6
d_call: TRBD2
clone_size: few
cdr3_aa: CASSLMASGGPDTQYF

v_call: TRBV7-7
d_call: TRBD1
clone_size: many
cdr3_aa: CASSANRGEQFF

v_call: TRBV5-1
d_call: NA
clone_size: NA
cdr3_aa: CASNPAGTYNEQFF

v_call: TRBV7-2
d_call: NA
clone_size: NA
cdr3_aa: CASSTDPGTQYF

v_call: TRBV11-2
d_call: NA
clone_size: NA
cdr3_aa: CASSALHHTQYF

v_call: TRBV23-1
d_call: NA
clone_size: few
cdr3_aa: CASGVESRTGELFF

v_call: TRBV2
d_call: NA
clone_size: few
cdr3_aa: CASRLSSGTDSYEQYF

v_call: TRBV12-3/TRBV12-4
d_call: NA
clone_size: NA
cdr3_aa: CASSLARTEETQYF

v_call: TRBV9
d_call: NA
clone_size: NA
cdr3_aa: CASSAGTYNSPLHF

v_call: TRBV7-9
d_call: NA
clone_size: NA
cdr3_aa: CASSLTQGLQETQYF

v_call: TRBV18
d_call: NA
clone_size: many
cdr3_aa: CASSREADTQYF

v_call: TRBV5-6
d_call: NA
clone_size: few
cdr3_aa: CASSPEDSPEAFF

v_call: TRBV6-2/TRBV6-3
d_call: NA
clone_size: NA
cdr3_aa: CASSRSGGQPQHF

v_call: TRBV6-2/TRBV6-3
d_call: NA
clone_size: NA
cdr3_aa: CASSYSTDAKNIQYF

v_call: TRBV6-1
d_call: NA
clone_size: few
cdr3_aa: CASSERRQINQPQHF

v_call: TRBV5-1
d_call: TRBD2
clone_size: NA
cdr3_aa: CASSLRETSGTYNEQFF

v_call: TRBV29-1
d_call: NA
clone_size: NA
cdr3_aa: CSVRELYEQYF

v_call: TRBV28
d_call: NA
clone_size: NA
cdr3_aa: CASSPLRTGPQYF

v_call: TRBV5-1
d_call: NA
clone_size: many
cdr3_aa: CASSERGDEQFF

v_call: TRBV20-1
d_call: NA
clone_size: NA
cdr3_aa: CSASGIPGTDIQYF

v_call: TRBV5-6
d_call: NA
clone_size: NA
cdr3_aa: CASSLQLLNTEAFF

v_call: TRBV3-1
d_call: NA
clone_size: NA
cdr3_aa: CASSKVGPISGNTIYF

v_call: TRBV6-2/TRBV6-3
d_call: TRBD1
clone_size: NA
cdr3_aa: CASRTGGNAYEQYF

v_call: TRBV29-1
d_call: NA
clone_size: few
cdr3_aa: CSVSLGGAFF

v_call: TRBV29-1
d_call: NA
clone_size: many
cdr3_aa: CSGEDSLNEQFF

v_call: TRBV20-1
d_call: NA
clone_size: NA
cdr3_aa: CSASYTRRSNQPQHF

v_call: TRBV6-6
d_call: NA
clone_size: NA
cdr3_aa: CASHRDNINEQFF

v_call: TRBV11-2
d_call: TRBD2
clone_size: many
cdr3_aa: CASSAGTSGYF

v_call: TRBV12-3/TRBV12-4
d_call: TRBD1
clone_size: NA
cdr3_aa: CASRGTGSYEQYF

v_call: TRBV2
d_call: NA
clone_size: few
cdr3_aa: CASAGTYTDTQYF

v_call: TRBV7-2
d_call: NA
clone_size: NA
cdr3_aa: CASARLGEQFF

v_call: TRBV9
d_call: NA
clone_size: many
cdr3_aa: CASSVGRTGSHNEQFF

v_call: TRBV20-1
d_call: NA
clone_size: NA
cdr3_aa: CSARKGGGALKDTQYF

v_call: TRBV12-3/TRBV12-4
d_call: TRBD1
clone_size: many
cdr3_aa: CASSGGQGLREKLFF

v_call: TRBV3-1
d_call: TRBD1
clone_size: NA
cdr3_aa: CASSRGTGDPGQYF

v_call: TRBV2
d_call: NA
clone_size: many
cdr3_aa: CASSGRSSIPYEQYF

v_call: TRBV28
d_call: NA
clone_size: few
cdr3_aa: CASRSTGFYEQYF